This record looks at one T cell receptor (beta chain) sequence and its context. Its matching antigen is unknown. The data are from a study of Graves' ophthalmopathy and Graves' hyperthyroidism. Study observations and caveats: A 13-signature model separated ophthalmopathy from stable hyperthyroidism, reaching approximately 88% sensitivity and less than 82% specificity cross-validated.

The CDR3 is 16 residues long. Germline V gene data show CDR1 as LGHNA and CDR2 as YSLEER. After removal of 0 bases from V and 1 base from J, the junction contained 2 bases not matched to a gene. Amplified material comprised TCR beta CDR3 regions derived from RNA transcripts. Scientists carried out first-round RT-PCR using HTBI primers and then a second-round multiplex PCR. TCRdb ran MiXCR on the multiplex PCR reads and lists one entry per CDR3 protein. The table has fewer than 400,000 distinct CDR3 sequences, roughly 18% seen once; the top ten hold about 1.4%. It was on clinical symptoms, serum thyroxine, TRAb, thyroid ultrasound and orbital computed tomography that diagnosis relied. PBMCs were obtained from roughly 9.4 ml of fresh peripheral blood.

The sequence came from a woman aged 18-29 years with Graves' ophthalmopathy. Specimen: peripheral blood. The chain has TRBV4-3 and TRBJ2-4; 8 bases are a match to TRBD2. CDR3 coding DNA: TGCGCCAGCAGCCAAGAACGGGGGGGCGCCAAAAACATTCAGTACTTC. This gives the protein CASSQERGGAKNIQYF.